This TCR beta chain was found in a study of OX40 agonist ivuxolimab in advanced cancers. Turning to the study itself: Partial responses were achieved by three patients, of whom one had hepatocellular carcinoma and two had cutaneous melanoma.

The repertoire was sequenced with immunoSEQ multiplex PCR; TCRdb's copy has only in-frame clones and lacks some. There are tens of thousands of clones in the sample; 88% occur only once, and roughly 0.98% lies in the top ten. This clone appeared a few times. What it binds is unknown. The study, taken as a whole, reports: Several nonresponders also turned out to have low normalized T-cell clonal expansion.

Between the trimmed V and J ends, which lost 1 base and 5 bases, there was a span of 11 bases. The CDR3 sequence is 14 residues long. Germline-derived CDR1 and CDR2 are LNHDA and SQIVND (reference sequence). Sequenced material: CD4+ or CD8+ T cells sorted from blood, taken in a trial of the OX40 agonist ivuxolimab. The V and J genes are TRBV19 and TRBJ2-5; D remains unclear. This sequence was found in an adult with an advanced solid tumor such as melanoma, head and neck, liver or kidney cancer. The CDR3 loop reads CASSIVQRQETQYF. The CDR3 nucleotides are TGTGCCAGTAGTATAGTACAGCGTCAGGAGACCCAGTACTTC.